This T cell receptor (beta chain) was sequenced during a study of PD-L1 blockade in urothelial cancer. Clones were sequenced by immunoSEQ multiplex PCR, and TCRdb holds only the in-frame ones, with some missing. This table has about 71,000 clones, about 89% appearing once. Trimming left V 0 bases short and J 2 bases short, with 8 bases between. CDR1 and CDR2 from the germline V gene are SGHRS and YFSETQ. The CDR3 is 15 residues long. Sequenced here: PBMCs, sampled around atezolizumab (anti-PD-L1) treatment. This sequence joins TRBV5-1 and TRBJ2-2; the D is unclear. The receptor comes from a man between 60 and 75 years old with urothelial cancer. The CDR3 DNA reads TGCGCCAGCAGCTTGGGTGACACTAACACCGGGGAGCTGTTTTTT. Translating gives CASSLGDTNTGELFF. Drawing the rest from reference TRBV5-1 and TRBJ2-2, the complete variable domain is KAGVTQTPRYLIKTRGQQVTLSCSPISGHRSVSWYQQTPGQGLQFLFEYFSETQRNKGNFPGRFSGRQFSNSRSEMNVSTLELGDSALYLCASSLGDTNTGELFFGEGSRLTVL.